The T cell receptor beta chain under discussion was sequenced for a study of brain T cells in children with intractable seizures. V lost 0 bases to trimming and J lost 3 bases, with 9 bases between them. Germline loops: CDR1 LGHNA, CDR2 YNFKEQ. The CDR3 totals 14 residues. Only in-frame clones appear in the TCRdb table, and some are missing; sequencing was by immunoSEQ multiplex PCR. The sample lists about 340,000 clones, 85% to 95% seen once, with 5% to 7% in the top ten. This sample's time point: blood from clinic visit 5 months post-surgery; TSC patient then seizure free. This TCR was recovered from a boy under two years old with tuberous sclerosis and intractable seizures. This sequence joins TRBV4-2 and TRBJ2-7; TRBD2 might be the D (5 bases). This material consisted of peripheral blood, taken less than 6 months after surgery. CDR3 in amino acids: CASSQERSGYEQYF. The CDR3 DNA reads as TGTGCCAGCAGCCAAGAACGGAGCGGCTACGAGCAGTACTTC.